This TCR beta chain was recorded in a study of shared clonotypes between healthy human individuals. The ends lost 0 bases at V and 10 bases at J; junction bases unmatched: 12. Germline-derived CDR1 and CDR2 are LNHNV and YYDKDF (reference sequence). The CDR3 is 17 residues long. Method: immunoSEQ multiplex PCR; TCRdb's copy keeps in-frame clones and lacks some. The data show approximately 500,000 clones, about four fifths seen once. The rearrangement joins TRBV15 to TRBJ1-4; TRBD1 aligns across 9 bases. The TCR sequence derives from a woman aged 35 to 49 in good health. Some clones in this sample may be carry-over from other donors' samples. Source material: PBMCs. CDR3 sequence (DNA): TGTGCCACCAGCAGAGATGTAGGACAGGGGATGGACCGAAAACTGTTTTTT. Translated: CATSRDVGQGMDRKLFF.